This T cell receptor (beta chain) derives from a study of blood T cell repertoires in COVID-19 (dated by TCRdb to the early 2020s). Some background on the complete study: Samples from collaborators originated in the United States, Italy and Spain and spanned both the acute and convalescent phases of COVID-19. The prospective study material was composed of cDNA or gDNA derived from T cells, B-cell-depleted T cells, or PBMCs. The dataset comprised deeply sampled blood TCRbeta repertoires from subjects exposed to, actively infected with, or recovered from COVID-19. The repertoires were released in a freely available public database meant as a resource for research on the immune response to SARS-CoV-2. Samples came from the ongoing ImmuneRACE study (first 160 participants) plus 1,254 subjects from 6 global collaborators. Sample metadata almost always included a de-identified subject ID, COVID-19 status, age in years and sex. Where available, HLA class I and class II types were obtained from metadata supplied by the sample provider rather than from assay-based typing.

TCRbeta CDR3 regions were amplified from genomic DNA using the immunoSEQ Assay, a bias-controlled multiplex PCR. The source study handled its data this way. The number of nucleated cells in each sample was estimated by amplification of reference gene primers within the assay. To quantify the absolute abundance of each unique TCRbeta CDR3 rearrangement, sequence reads were collapsed and filtered. For each sample, productive Simpson clonality was calculated as the square root of Simpson's diversity index over productive rearrangements. This is the immuneACCESS table as TCRdb keeps it, with only in-frame sequences that have V and J called. A part of the clones is gone; compared with another copy, unresolved V genes explain less than half, and the rest is unexplained. D and trimming come from the DNA, and the V and J calls and clone size come from that table. The sample profile shows roughly 53,000 clones; about 88% of them were found once. The top ten clones comprise approximately 19% of the sample.

Study-wide conclusions, independent of this receptor: The amount of clinical and demographic metadata varied by source and participant and was provided uncurated.

Whole blood was collected in K2EDTA tubes by collaborating institutions according to the institutions' own protocols. For TCRbeta analysis, collaborators shipped samples in one of three forms: frozen whole blood, isolated PBMCs, or DNA extracted from either of those sample types. This clone was detected once. The target of this receptor is not known. There are no base qualities to consult, and no much larger clone falls within one base. The V and J ends are trimmed by 2 bases and 2 bases, leaving 15 bases between them. Per the germline V gene, MNHEY is the CDR1 and SVGAGI is the CDR2. The CDR3 covers 16 residues, taking in both the cysteine and the phenylalanine. The kept DNA is CDR3 alone, 48 bases in frame from the first base.

This sequence originates from a man between 70 and 80 years old with active COVID-19. Material: peripheral blood. Rearrangement joined TRBV6-5 to TRBJ1-2, with the D segment identity uncertain. CDR3 protein: CASSYDAGGKNYGYTF. The DNA sequence is as follows: TGTGCCAGCAGTTACGACGCGGGCGGGAAGAACTATGGCTACACCTTC.